A single sample is the source of the 13 T cell receptor beta chains below, sequenced in a study of blood T cell repertoires in COVID-19. Using immunoSEQ multiplex PCR, the repertoire was profiled, and TCRdb retains in-frame clones only, with some absent. The sample yields approximately 240,000 clones, nearly 90% seen once. Material for sequencing was peripheral blood. The origin of the receptors is a middle-aged woman who had recovered from COVID-19.

The rearrangement links TRBV9 to TRBJ2-4; weak D call: TRBD2 (6 bases). CDR1 SGDLS and CDR2 YYNGEE come from the germline V gene. The CDR3 covers 17 residues. V lost 0 bases to trimming and J lost 3 bases, with 16 bases between them. CDR3 residues: CASSVGGGIGNKNIQYF. CDR3 DNA sequence: TGTGCCAGCAGCGTAGGTGGAGGGATCGGGAACAAAAACATTCAGTACTTC.

This chain joins TRBV11-3 and TRBJ2-5, with a tentative D call TRBD2 (5 bases). Trimming stripped 1 base from V and 4 bases from J, with 13 bases between. The CDR3 contains 15 residues. CDR1 is SGHNT, CDR2 YENEEA, per germline. CDR3 amino acids: CASSLVGGFRETQYF. CDR3 bases: TGTGCCAGCAGCTTAGTCGGCGGGTTCCGAGAGACCCAGTACTTC.

This sequence joins TRBV6-2 or TRBV6-3 and TRBJ1-1; maybe TRBD1 (6 bases). CDR3 length equals 18 residues. V lost 2 bases, J lost 0 bases, and 19 bases lay in between. Per the germline V gene, CDR1 is MNHEY and CDR2 is SVGEGT. This CDR3 is CASSYDGRRGLMNTEAFF. In DNA form, the CDR3 reads TGTGCCAGCAGTTACGATGGCAGAAGGGGGTTGATGAACACTGAAGCTTTCTTT.

This clone was seen just once. This chain uses TRBV9 with TRBJ1-3; D ambiguous. Trimming took off 2 bases at V and 0 bases at J, with 6 bases between the two ends. The CDR3 length is 14 residues. Germline assignment: CDR1 SGDLS and CDR2 YYNGEE. CDR3 sequence (DNA): TGTGCCAGCAGCGTCCGTAACTCTGGAAACACCATATATTTT. Translating it yields CASSVRNSGNTIYF.

The chain employs TRBV30 and TRBJ2-1, with D possibly TRBD1 on 5 matching bases. The V end was cut by 5 bases, the J end by 6 bases, with 14 bases between. In germline, CDR1 is GTSNPN, CDR2 SVGIG (reference sequence). The CDR3 is made up of 13 amino acids. The CDR3 is CAWDEDSLNEQFF. Here the CDR3 DNA reads TGTGCCTGGGACGAAGACAGTCTCAATGAGCAGTTCTTC.

This clone was counted once. The chain couples TRBV9 to TRBJ2-1, with TRBD2 matching 7 bases. J lost 6 bases, V lost 0 bases, and 9 bases had no gene match. Germline CDR1 SGDLS, CDR2 YYNGEE. There are 16 residues in the CDR3. CDR3 DNA sequence: TGTGCCAGCAGCGTAGCGATGGCGGGAGTTGGCAATGAGCAGTTCTTC. It codes for CASSVAMAGVGNEQFF.

The V and J genes are TRBV11-3 and TRBJ2-2; D is undetermined. CDR3 length equals 15 residues. Trimming shortened V by 1 base and J by 4 bases, and 10 bases separated the two germline ends. Germline CDR1 SGHNT, CDR2 YENEEA. DNA of the CDR3: TGTGCCAGCAGCTTAGGGGCAGGTCGCACCGGGGAGCTGTTTTTT. It encodes CASSLGAGRTGELFF. The complete variable domain, with remaining parts taken from reference TRBV11-3 and TRBJ2-2, reads EAGVVQSPRYKIIEKKQPVAFWCNPISGHNTLYWYLQNLGQGPELLIRYENEEAVDDSQLPKDRFSAERLKGVDSTLKIQPAELGDSAVYLCASSLGAGRTGELFFGEGSRLTVL.

The chain combines TRBV7-2 with TRBJ1-2, with D maybe TRBD1 (6 bases). The CDR3 runs 13 residues. CDR1 is SGHTA, CDR2 FQGNSA, per germline. V gave up 3 bases and J gave up 7 bases, with 12 bases separating them. The CDR3 DNA sequence: TGTGCCAGCAGCTTCGACAGGTTTATTGGCTACACCTTC. Its protein is CASSFDRFIGYTF. The full variable domain, rest sourced from reference TRBV7-2 and TRBJ1-2, is GAGVSQSPSNKVTEKGKDVELRCDPISGHTALYWYRQSLGQGLEFLIYFQGNSAPDKSGLPSDRFSAERTGGSVSTLTIQRTQQEDSAVYLCASSFDRFIGYTFGSGTRLTVV.

The rearrangement links TRBV5-1 to TRBJ2-3; 8 bases align to TRBD2. This CDR3 has 14 amino acids. With V trimmed by 4 bases and J by 2 bases, 3 bases remained unmatched. CDR1 and CDR2 from the germline V gene are SGHRS and YFSETQ. As DNA, the CDR3 is TGCGCCAGCAGCCGGGGGGGATACACAGATACGCAGTATTTT. This encodes CASSRGGYTDTQYF. Variable domain in full (rest from reference TRBV5-1 and TRBJ2-3): KAGVTQTPRYLIKTRGQQVTLSCSPISGHRSVSWYQQTPGQGLQFLFEYFSETQRNKGNFPGRFSGRQFSNSRSEMNVSTLELGDSALYLCASSRGGYTDTQYFGPGTRLTVL.

The rearrangement links TRBV20-1 to TRBJ2-3, with a possible D match to TRBD1 (7 bases). Germline V CDR1 and CDR2: DFQATT, SNEGSKA (reference sequence). The CDR3 length is 15 residues. V lost 3 bases and J lost 4, with 17 bases in between. CDR3 nucleotides: TGCAGTGCTAGTCGGGGGACAGTTCGGGCAGATACGCAGTATTTT. Its translation: CSASRGTVRADTQYF.

The V call is TRBV10-3, the J call TRBJ2-7; D might be TRBD2 (5 bases). In germline, CDR1 is ENHRY, CDR2 SYGVKD. The CDR3 spans 13 residues. Trimming removed 3 bases at V and 5 bases at J, with 11 bases between. DNA for the CDR3: TGTGCCATCAGTGAAAGTCTAGCCCACGAGCAGTACTTC. Translation gives CAISESLAHEQYF.

The genes are TRBV29-1 and TRBJ2-3, with D perhaps TRBD1 (5 bases). Germline loops: CDR1 SQVTM, CDR2 ANQGSEA. The CDR3 spans 13 residues. Trimming took 3 bases from V and 5 from J, leaving 12 bases between them. The CDR3 spells CSVEGQTQDTQYF. CDR3 nucleotides: TGCAGCGTTGAGGGGCAGACACAAGATACGCAGTATTTT.

The genes are TRBV5-1 and TRBJ2-1; TRBD1 matches at 7 bases. The germline CDR1 and CDR2 sequences are SGHRS and YFSETQ. The CDR3 extends over 16 amino acids. V dropped 4 bases and J dropped 8; count of bases not matched to a gene: 15. The CDR3 sequence: CASSKSDRVQGDEQFF. CDR3 DNA sequence: TGCGCCAGCAGCAAATCCGACAGGGTGCAGGGAGATGAGCAGTTCTTC.